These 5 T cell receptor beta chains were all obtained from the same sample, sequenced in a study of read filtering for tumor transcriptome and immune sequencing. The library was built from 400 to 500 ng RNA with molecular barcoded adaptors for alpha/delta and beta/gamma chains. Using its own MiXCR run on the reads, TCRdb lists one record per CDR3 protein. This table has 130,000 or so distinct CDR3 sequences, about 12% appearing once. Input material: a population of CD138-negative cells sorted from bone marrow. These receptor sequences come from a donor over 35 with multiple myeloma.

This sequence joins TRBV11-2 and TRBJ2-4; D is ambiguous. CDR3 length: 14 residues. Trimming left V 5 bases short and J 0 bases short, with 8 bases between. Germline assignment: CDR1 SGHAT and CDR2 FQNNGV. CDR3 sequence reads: CASSRAVAKNIQYF. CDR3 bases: TGTGCCAGCAGCCGAGCCGTAGCCAAAAACATTCAGTACTTC.

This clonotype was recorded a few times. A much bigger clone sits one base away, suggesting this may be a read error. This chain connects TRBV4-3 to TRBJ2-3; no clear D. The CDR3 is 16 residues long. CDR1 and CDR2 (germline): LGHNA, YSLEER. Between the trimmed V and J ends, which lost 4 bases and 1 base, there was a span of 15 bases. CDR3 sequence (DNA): TGCGCCAGCAGCCGAGGACCGGCCGCTGGCACAGATACGCAGTATTTT. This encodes CASSRGPAAGTDTQYF.

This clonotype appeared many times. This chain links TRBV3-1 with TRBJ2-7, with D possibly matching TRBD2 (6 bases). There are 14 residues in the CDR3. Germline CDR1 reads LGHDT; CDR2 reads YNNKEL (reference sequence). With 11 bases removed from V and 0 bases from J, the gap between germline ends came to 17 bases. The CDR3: CASRRDGASYEQYF. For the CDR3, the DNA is TGTGCCTCAAGGAGGGACGGAGCCTCCTACGAGCAGTACTTC.

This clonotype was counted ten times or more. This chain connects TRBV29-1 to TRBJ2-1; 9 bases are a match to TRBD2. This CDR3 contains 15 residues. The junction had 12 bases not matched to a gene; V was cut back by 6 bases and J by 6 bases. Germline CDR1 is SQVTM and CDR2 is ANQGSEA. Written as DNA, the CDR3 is TGCAGCGTAGCAACGCCGGGACTAGCAATCAATGAGCAGTTCTTC. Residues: CSVATPGLAINEQFF.

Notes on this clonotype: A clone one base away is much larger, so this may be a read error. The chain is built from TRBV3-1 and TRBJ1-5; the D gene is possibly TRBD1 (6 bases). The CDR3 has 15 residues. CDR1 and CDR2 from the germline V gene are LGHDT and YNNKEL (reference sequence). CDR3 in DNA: TGTGCCAGGAGCCTCTCAGGGGCGTTAAATCAGCCCCAGCATTTT. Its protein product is CARSLSGALNQPQHF. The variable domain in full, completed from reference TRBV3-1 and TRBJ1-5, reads DTAVSQTPKYLVTQMGNDKSIKCEQNLGHDTMYWYKQDSKKFLKIMFSYNNKELIINETVPNRFSPKSPDKAHLNLHINSLELGDSAVYFCARSLSGALNQPQHFGDGTRLSIL.